These 14 T cell receptor beta chains originate from one sample sequenced in a study of PD-L1 blockade in urothelial cancer. Here immunoSEQ multiplex PCR was the method, and the copy in TCRdb shows in-frame clones only, minus some. The data contain roughly 21,000 clones, 90% of them singletons. This specimen consisted of PBMCs, obtained around atezolizumab (anti-PD-L1) treatment. All receptors derive from a woman aged 55-69 years with urothelial cancer.

For this clone: One end of the junction does not line up with germline, which may come from a read error. The rearrangement joins TRBV4-1 to TRBJ2-1, with 8 bases aligning to TRBD1. Germline assignment: CDR1 MGHRA and CDR2 YSYEKL. The CDR3 totals 12 residues. This chain's CDR3 is CASSQVDREPFF. Here the CDR3 DNA reads TGCGCCAGCAGCCAAGTGGACAGGGAGCCGTTCTTC.

The chain carries TRBV28 and TRBJ1-2; 9 nucleotides agree with TRBD1. After removal of 1 base from V and 8 bases from J, the junction contained 5 bases not matched to a gene. There are 14 residues in the CDR3. CDR1 is MDHEN and CDR2 is SYDVKM in the germline V gene. CDR3 amino acids: CASSLLTGGGGYTF. The CDR3, as DNA: TGTGCCAGCAGTTTATTAACAGGGGGCGGAGGCTACACCTTC.

This chain connects TRBV19 to TRBJ2-1; D may be TRBD1 (5 bases). From germline, CDR1 is LNHDA and CDR2 SQIVND (reference sequence). V gave up 4 bases and J gave up 5 bases, with 6 bases separating them. The CDR3 length is 12 residues. CDR3 DNA: TGTGCCAGTAGTAAGGGGAACAATGAGCAGTTCTTC. Residues: CASSKGNNEQFF.

The chain carries TRBV5-4 and TRBJ2-5; D gene ambiguous. Judging by the DNA end, TRBJ2-7 fits better; the J call may be wrong. This CDR3 is built from 14 residues. Germline assignment: CDR1 SGHNT and CDR2 YYREEE (reference sequence). The CDR3 loop is CASSSSRGAYEQYF. Written as DNA, the CDR3 is TGTGCCAGCAGCTCCTCCCGAGGAGCCTACGAGCAGTACTTC.

V gene TRBV28 combines with J gene TRBJ2-1, with 11 positions matching TRBD2. This CDR3 comprises 14 residues. Germline V gene lookup returns CDR1 MDHEN and CDR2 SYDVKM. Losses at the gene ends were 6 bases for V and 6 bases for J; bases not matched to a gene: 4. The CDR3 here is CASRMGLAVNEQFF. DNA of the CDR3: TGTGCCAGCAGGATGGGACTAGCGGTCAATGAGCAGTTCTTC.

The genes are TRBV21-1 and TRBJ1-1; TRBD1 reflects the table's D call only, with no check against the DNA. TRBV21-1 constitutes a pseudogene. This CDR3 is built from 17 residues. The CDR3 nucleotides are TGTGCCAGCAGCAAATTGAAACAGGGGATTACGAACACTGAAGCTTTCTTT. Its protein is CASSKLKQGITNTEAFF.

The sample holds one count of this clone. This chain connects TRBV4-3 to TRBJ1-2; 8 nucleotides line up with TRBD1. Trimming at V came to 3 bases and at J to 5 bases, leaving 8 bases not matched to a gene. CDR3 length: 15 residues. Per the germline V gene, CDR1 is LGHNA and CDR2 is YSLEER. CDR3 residues: CASSHQADREYGYTF. The CDR3 DNA is TGCGCCAGCAGCCACCAAGCGGACAGGGAATATGGCTACACCTTC.

The chain joins TRBV11-3 to TRBJ2-1; 14 bases align to TRBD2. CDR3 length: 18 residues. The V segment lost 5 bases and the J segment 5 bases; nucleotides outside the gene matches: 11. Germline lookup yields CDR1 SGHNT and CDR2 YENEEA. As DNA, the CDR3 is TGTGCCAGCAGCCAAAGGACTAGCGGGAGGCCGCAGGACAATGAGCAGTTCTTC. Its translation is CASSQRTSGRPQDNEQFF. The entire variable domain, with the rest obtained from reference TRBV11-3 and TRBJ2-1, is as follows: EAGVVQSPRYKIIEKKQPVAFWCNPISGHNTLYWYLQNLGQGPELLIRYENEEAVDDSQLPKDRFSAERLKGVDSTLKIQPAELGDSAVYLCASSQRTSGRPQDNEQFFGPGTRLTVL.

The chain uses TRBV27 and TRBJ2-7, with 9 bases lining up with TRBD1. Germline V gives CDR1 MNHEY, CDR2 SMNVEV (reference sequence). With V trimmed by 6 bases and J by 2 bases, 8 bases remained unmatched. CDR3 length: 15 amino acids. The DNA for the CDR3 is TGTGCCAGCAGCAAACTTCGGGACAGGGCCTACGAGCAGTACTTC. Protein sequence: CASSKLRDRAYEQYF.

The CDR3 bases are TGTGCCAGCAGCTTAGCGGGACTCTCCTACAATGAGCAGTTCTTC. Translated, it gives CASSLAGLSYNEQFF. The chain is built from TRBV11-2 and TRBJ2-1, with a possible D match to TRBD2 (6 bases). Germline values: CDR1 SGHAT, CDR2 FQNNGV. The V end lost 1 base, the J end lost 0 bases, and 7 bases lay between the germline ends. This CDR3 has 15 residues.

The rearrangement uses TRBV28 and TRBJ2-7; 8 bases line up with TRBD1. The CDR3 spans 14 residues. V lost 3 bases, J lost 3 bases, and 4 bases stayed unmatched. Germline assignment: CDR1 MDHEN and CDR2 SYDVKM. The CDR3 is CASSFEGQVYEQYF. CDR3 nucleotides: TGTGCCAGCAGTTTCGAGGGACAGGTCTACGAGCAGTACTTC. The whole variable domain, remainder taken from reference TRBV28 and TRBJ2-7, is DVKVTQSSRYLVKRTGEKVFLECVQDMDHENMFWYRQDPGLGLRLIYFSYDVKMKEKGDIPEGYSVSREKKERFSLILESASTNQTSMYLCASSFEGQVYEQYFGPGTRLTVT.

This chain joins TRBV5-6 and TRBJ1-3, with TRBD1 identical over 8 bases. The CDR3 spans 18 residues. The V gene end was trimmed by 0 bases and the J gene end by 0 bases; junction bases not matched to a gene: 8. Germline CDR1 and CDR2: SGHDT and YYEEEE. This CDR3 reads CASSLAADRVDSGNTIYF. The CDR3 nucleotides are TGTGCCAGCAGCTTGGCCGCGGACAGGGTCGACTCTGGAAACACCATATATTTT. The full variable domain, with the rest looked up from reference TRBV5-6 and TRBJ1-3, is DAGVTQSPTHLIKTRGQQVTLRCSPKSGHDTVSWYQQALGQGPQFIFQYYEEEERQRGNFPDRFSGHQFPNYSSELNVNALLLGDSALYLCASSLAADRVDSGNTIYFGEGSWLTVV.

This chain joins TRBV7-2 and TRBJ2-7, with 8 bases identical to TRBD2. The J segment lost 2 bases and the V segment lost 4 bases, leaving 13 bases of the junction unmatched. CDR1 and CDR2 from the germline V gene are SGHTA and FQGNSA. The CDR3 totals 17 residues. The CDR3 nucleotides are TGTGCCAGCAGCTCACACGCTACTAGCGGAGGGCCCTACGAGCAGTACTTC. Encoded protein: CASSSHATSGGPYEQYF.

This sequence joins TRBV18 and TRBJ2-4; tentatively, D is TRBD1 (5 bases). Germline lookup yields CDR1 KGHSH and CDR2 LQKENI. V shed 1 base and J shed 12 bases, with 10 bases lying between them. This CDR3 comprises 12 residues. The CDR3 sequence is CASSPRNQGQYF. In nucleotides, the CDR3 is TGTGCCAGCTCACCACGAAACCAGGGTCAGTACTTC.